The 3 T cell receptor beta chains presented below share a single source sample, sequenced in a study of graft-versus-host responses after intestinal transplantation. Measured with immunoSEQ multiplex PCR; TCRdb has only the in-frame clones, and not every one. The repertoire holds about 86,000 clones, with 88% as singletons. No antigen has been identified for these receptors. Sequenced material: unstimulated CD4+ T cells sorted from spleen or lymph node cells, taken before transplant. The receptors were sampled from a human donor who was the organ donor for an intestinal transplant.

The V call is TRBV6-5, the J call TRBJ1-1; 7 nucleotides agree with TRBD1. After removal of 0 bases from V and 5 bases from J, the junction contained 6 bases not matched to a gene. The CDR3 spans 15 residues. From germline, CDR1 is MNHEY and CDR2 SVGAGI. DNA of the CDR3: TGTGCCAGCAGTTACTCGATGGGCAGGGGGACTGAAGCTTTCTTT. Its translation: CASSYSMGRGTEAFF.

The rearrangement links TRBV7-9 to TRBJ1-4, with no clear D. Germline loops: CDR1 SEHNR, CDR2 FQNEAQ (reference sequence). Trimming took off 4 bases at V and 8 bases at J, with 14 bases between the two ends. The CDR3 totals 14 residues. The CDR3, as DNA: TGTGCCAGCAGCTCCCCCGAGGGTGGAGAAAAACTGTTTTTT. It translates to CASSSPEGGEKLFF.

The gene calls are TRBV28 and TRBJ1-2; D gene unclear. Germline CDR1 reads MDHEN; CDR2 reads SYDVKM. V was trimmed by 2 bases and J by 3 bases, leaving 10 bases between them. This CDR3 has 14 amino acids. This chain's CDR3 is CASSLVARDYGYTF. The CDR3 DNA reads TGTGCCAGCAGTTTAGTTGCCCGGGACTATGGCTACACCTTC.